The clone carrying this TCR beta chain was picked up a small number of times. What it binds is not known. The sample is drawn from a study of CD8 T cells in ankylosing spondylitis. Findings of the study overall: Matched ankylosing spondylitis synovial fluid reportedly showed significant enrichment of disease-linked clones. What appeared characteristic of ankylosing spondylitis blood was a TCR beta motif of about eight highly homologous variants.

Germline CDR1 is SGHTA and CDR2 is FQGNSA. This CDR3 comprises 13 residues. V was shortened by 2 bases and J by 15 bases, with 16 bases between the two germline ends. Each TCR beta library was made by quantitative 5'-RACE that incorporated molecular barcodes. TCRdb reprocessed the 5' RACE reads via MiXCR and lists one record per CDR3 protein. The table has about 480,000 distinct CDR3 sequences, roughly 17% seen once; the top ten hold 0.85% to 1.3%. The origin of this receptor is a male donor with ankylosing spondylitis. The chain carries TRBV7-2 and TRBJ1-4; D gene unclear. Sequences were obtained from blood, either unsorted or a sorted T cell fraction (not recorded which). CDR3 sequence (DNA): TGTGCCAGCAGCTTATCCCTATCGGGTTCATTGTTTTTT. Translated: CASSLSLSGSLFF.